This T cell receptor beta chain was obtained from a study of blood T cell repertoires in COVID-19. Here immunoSEQ multiplex PCR was the method, and the copy in TCRdb shows in-frame clones only, minus some. The data hold 180,000 or so clones, with about 85% observed a single time. The clonotype comes from a man aged 18 to 35 with acute or convalescent COVID-19. Sequencing was carried out using peripheral blood.

CDR3 coding DNA: TGCAGAATCCCAGTAAACACTGAAGCTTTCTTT. It yields the protein CRIPVNTEAFF. The chain employs TRBV20-1 and TRBJ1-1, with D hard to call. Germline CDR1 DFQATT, CDR2 SNEGSKA (reference sequence). The CDR3 extends over 11 amino acids.